The clone carrying this T cell receptor (beta chain) has more than one count but fewer than ten. Unmatched junction bases numbered 8, after V lost 7 bases and J lost 2 bases. The CDR3 consists of 15 residues. Germline values: CDR1 LNHDA, CDR2 SQIVND (reference sequence). This sample was included in a study of PD-L1 blockade in urothelial cancer. Study context: Patients had been given 0 to 3 earlier chemotherapy regimens.

Time point noted: peripheral blood 6 weeks after treatment start. Libraries were prepared by immunoSEQ multiplex PCR; TCRdb keeps only in-frame clonotypes and omits some of them. The table lists about 76,000 clones, more than 85% of them singletons. The TCR was taken from a woman of 80 years or more with urothelial cancer. This specimen consisted of PBMCs, obtained around atezolizumab (anti-PD-L1) treatment. The chain uses TRBV19 and TRBJ2-1, with TRBD2 identical over 7 bases. The CDR3 loop reads CASNQAGDTYNEQFF. CDR3 coding DNA: TGTGCCAGTAACCAGGCGGGAGACACCTACAATGAGCAGTTCTTC.